This T cell receptor (beta chain) was observed in a study of naive and memory T cell subsets. Study-wide points: Diversity fell and Gini index rose from naive through CM, EM, EMRA. Naive and memory repertoire findings lacked a ground truth for validation.

An equimolar mix of two oligonucleotides served as the beta constant-region primer for TRBC1 and TRBC2. The ligated cDNA underwent four PCR rounds using SP2 and nested alpha and beta constant-region primers. Ligation attached a single-stranded oligonucleotide with a 12-nucleotide UMI and the SP2 primer to the cDNA 3' end. TCRdb re-analysed the UMI-ligation and nested PCR reads in MiXCR, keeping a single row per CDR3 protein. The table lists about 120,000 distinct CDR3 sequences, roughly 36% of them singletons. This CDR3 comprises 15 residues. After removal of 5 bases from V and 2 bases from J, the junction contained 6 bases not matched to a gene. Germline V lookup: CDR1 SGHTA, CDR2 FQGNSA. On this clonotype itself: Antigen specificity is unknown.

Cells stained for CD3, CD4, CD8, CD45RA and CD27 were sorted into four subsets. Sequencing input: central memory CD4+ T cells from blood. The sequence was collected from a human donor in good health. The chain combines TRBV7-2 with TRBJ1-2, with 9 positions matching TRBD1. This CDR3 reads CASSPGGTGNYGYTF. The DNA of the CDR3 is TGTGCCAGCAGCCCCGGGGGGACAGGGAACTATGGCTACACCTTC.